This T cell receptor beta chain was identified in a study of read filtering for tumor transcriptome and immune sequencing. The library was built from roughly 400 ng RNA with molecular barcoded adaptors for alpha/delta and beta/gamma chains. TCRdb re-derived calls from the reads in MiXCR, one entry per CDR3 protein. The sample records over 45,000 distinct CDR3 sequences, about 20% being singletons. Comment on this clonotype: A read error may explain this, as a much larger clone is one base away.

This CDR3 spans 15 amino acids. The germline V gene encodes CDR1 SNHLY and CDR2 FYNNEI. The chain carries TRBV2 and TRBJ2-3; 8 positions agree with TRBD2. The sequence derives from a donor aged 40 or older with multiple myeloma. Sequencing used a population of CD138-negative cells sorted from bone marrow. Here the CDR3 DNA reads TGTGCCAGCAGACTAGCGGACACCCAAGGGAATACGCAGTGTTTT. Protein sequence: CASRLADTQGNTQCF.